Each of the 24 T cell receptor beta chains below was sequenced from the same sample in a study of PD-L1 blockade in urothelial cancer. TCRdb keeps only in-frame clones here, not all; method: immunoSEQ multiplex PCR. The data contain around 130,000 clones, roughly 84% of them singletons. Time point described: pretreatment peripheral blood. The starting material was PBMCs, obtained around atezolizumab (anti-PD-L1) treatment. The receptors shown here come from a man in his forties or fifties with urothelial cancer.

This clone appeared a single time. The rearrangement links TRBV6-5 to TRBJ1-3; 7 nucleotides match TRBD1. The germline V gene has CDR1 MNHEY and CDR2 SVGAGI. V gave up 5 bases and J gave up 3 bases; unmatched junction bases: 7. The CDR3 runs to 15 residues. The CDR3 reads CASSQTGPRGNTIYF. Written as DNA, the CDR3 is TGTGCCAGCAGTCAGACAGGGCCGCGTGGAAACACCATATATTTT.

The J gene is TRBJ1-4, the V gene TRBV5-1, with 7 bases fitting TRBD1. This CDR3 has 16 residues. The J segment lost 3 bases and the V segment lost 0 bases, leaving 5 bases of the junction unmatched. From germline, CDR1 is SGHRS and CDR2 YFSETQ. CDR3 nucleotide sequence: TGCGCCAGCAGCTTGGCCCGCGGGACAGCTAATGAAAAACTGTTTTTT. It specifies CASSLARGTANEKLFF.

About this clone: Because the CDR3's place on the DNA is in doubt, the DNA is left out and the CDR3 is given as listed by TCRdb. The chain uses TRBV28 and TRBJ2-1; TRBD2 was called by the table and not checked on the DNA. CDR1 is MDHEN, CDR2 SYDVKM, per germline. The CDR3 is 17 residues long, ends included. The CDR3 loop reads CASSPTPTSGRLRQQFF.

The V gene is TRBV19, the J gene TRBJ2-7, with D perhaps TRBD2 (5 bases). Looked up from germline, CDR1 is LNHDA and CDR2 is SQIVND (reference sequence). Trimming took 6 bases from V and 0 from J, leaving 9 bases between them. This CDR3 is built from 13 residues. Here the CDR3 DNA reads TGTGCCAGTAGGCCGGGGTTCTCCTACGAGCAGTACTTC. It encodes CASRPGFSYEQYF. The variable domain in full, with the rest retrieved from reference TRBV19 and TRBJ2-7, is DGGITQSPKYLFRKEGQNVTLSCEQNLNHDAMYWYRQDPGQGLRLIYYSQIVNDFQKGDIAEGYSVSREKKESFPLTVTSAQKNPTAFYLCASRPGFSYEQYFGPGTRLTVT.

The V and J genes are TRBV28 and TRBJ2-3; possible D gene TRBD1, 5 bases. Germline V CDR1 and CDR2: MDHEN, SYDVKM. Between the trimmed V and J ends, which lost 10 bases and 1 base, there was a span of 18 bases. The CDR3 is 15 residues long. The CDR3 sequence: CANDVGARGTDTQYF. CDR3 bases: TGTGCCAACGACGTAGGGGCGCGTGGCACAGATACGCAGTATTTT.

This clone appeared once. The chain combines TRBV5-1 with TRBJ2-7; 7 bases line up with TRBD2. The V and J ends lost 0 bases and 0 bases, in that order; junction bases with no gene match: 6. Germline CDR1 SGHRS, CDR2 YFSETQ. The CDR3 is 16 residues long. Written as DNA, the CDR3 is TGCGCCAGCAGCTTGGCTCGCGGGAGCGTCTCCTACGAGCAGTACTTC. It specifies CASSLARGSVSYEQYF.

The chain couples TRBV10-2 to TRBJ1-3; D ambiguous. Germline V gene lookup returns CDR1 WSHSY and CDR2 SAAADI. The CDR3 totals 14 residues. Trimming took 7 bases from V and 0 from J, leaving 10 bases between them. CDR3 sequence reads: CASTTRDSGNTIYF. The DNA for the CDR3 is TGCGCCAGCACAACCCGGGACTCTGGAAACACCATATATTTT.

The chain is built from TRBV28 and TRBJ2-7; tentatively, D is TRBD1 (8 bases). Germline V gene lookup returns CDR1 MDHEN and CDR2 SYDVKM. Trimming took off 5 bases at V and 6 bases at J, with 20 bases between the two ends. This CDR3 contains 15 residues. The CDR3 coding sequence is TGTGCCAGCAGTACCCGGACAGGGACTATGGGCGAGCAGTACTTC. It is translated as CASSTRTGTMGEQYF.

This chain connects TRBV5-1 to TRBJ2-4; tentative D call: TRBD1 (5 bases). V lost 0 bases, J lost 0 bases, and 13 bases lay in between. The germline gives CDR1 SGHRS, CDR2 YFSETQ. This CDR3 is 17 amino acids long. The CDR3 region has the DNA TGCGCCAGCAGCTTGGTTTTACCACAGGTAGCCAAAAACATTCAGTACTTC. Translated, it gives CASSLVLPQVAKNIQYF.

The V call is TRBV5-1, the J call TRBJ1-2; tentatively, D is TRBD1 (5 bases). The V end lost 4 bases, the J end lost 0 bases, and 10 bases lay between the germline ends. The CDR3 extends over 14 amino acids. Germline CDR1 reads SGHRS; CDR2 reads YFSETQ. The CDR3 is CASSPTDPNYGYTF. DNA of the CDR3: TGCGCCAGCAGCCCGACAGATCCTAACTATGGCTACACCTTC.

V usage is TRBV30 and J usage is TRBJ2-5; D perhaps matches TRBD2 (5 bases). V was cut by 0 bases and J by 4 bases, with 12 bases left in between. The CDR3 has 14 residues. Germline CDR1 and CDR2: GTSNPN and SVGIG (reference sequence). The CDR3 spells CAWSVRGAVETQYF. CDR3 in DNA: TGTGCCTGGAGTGTACGGGGAGCGGTAGAGACCCAGTACTTC.

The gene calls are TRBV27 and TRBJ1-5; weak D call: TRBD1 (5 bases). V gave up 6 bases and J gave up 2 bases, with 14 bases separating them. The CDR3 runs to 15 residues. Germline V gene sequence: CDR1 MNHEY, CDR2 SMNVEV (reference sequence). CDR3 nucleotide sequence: TGTGCCAGCAGGAGGAAGGGGTTAGGCAATCAGCCCCAGCATTTT. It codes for CASRRKGLGNQPQHF.

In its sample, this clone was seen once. CDR3 in DNA: TGTGCCCGGGAGGGCTTGAGCACCGGGGAGCTGTTTTTT. Encoded protein: CAREGLSTGELFF. This rearrangement joins TRBV30 to TRBJ2-2; 8 bases fit TRBD2. Germline CDR1 GTSNPN, CDR2 SVGIG (reference sequence). Germline trimming cut 8 bases from V and 4 bases from J; bases unmatched to any gene: 6. The CDR3 is 13 amino acids. Drawing the rest from reference TRBV30 and TRBJ2-2, the complete variable domain is SQTIHQWPATLVQPVGSPLSLECTVEGTSNPNLYWYRQAAGRGLQLLFYSVGIGQISSEVPQNLSASRPQDRQFILSSKKLLLSDSGFYLCAREGLSTGELFFGEGSRLTVL.

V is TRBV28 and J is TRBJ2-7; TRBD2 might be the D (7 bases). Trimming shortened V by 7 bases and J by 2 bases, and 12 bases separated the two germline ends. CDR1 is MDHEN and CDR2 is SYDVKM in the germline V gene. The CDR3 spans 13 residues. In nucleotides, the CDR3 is TGTGCCAGCATGAGGGGGGGCGCCTACGAGCAGTACTTC. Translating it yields CASMRGGAYEQYF.

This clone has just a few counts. The CDR3 region is CASSSYDRDLNQPQHF. The DNA of the CDR3 is TGTGCCAGCAGCTCCTACGACAGGGACTTAAATCAGCCCCAGCATTTT. The chain has TRBV7-8 and TRBJ1-5; TRBD1 agrees at 7 bases. The V and J ends lost 4 bases and 4 bases, in that order; junction bases with no gene match: 10. Germline lookup yields CDR1 SGHVS and CDR2 FQNEAQ. The CDR3 has 16 amino acids. Full variable domain (outside the CDR3, taken from reference TRBV7-8 and TRBJ1-5): GAGVSQSPRYKVAKRGQDVALRCDPISGHVSLFWYQQALGQGPEFLTYFQNEAQLDKSGLPSDRFFAERPEGSVSTLKIQRTQQEDSAVYLCASSSYDRDLNQPQHFGDGTRLSIL.

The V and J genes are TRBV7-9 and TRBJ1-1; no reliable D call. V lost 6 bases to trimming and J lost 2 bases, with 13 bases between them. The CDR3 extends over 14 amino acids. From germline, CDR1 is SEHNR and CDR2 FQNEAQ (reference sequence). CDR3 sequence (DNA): TGTGCCAGCAGTTCCGCGACGGGTAACACTGAAGCTTTCTTT. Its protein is CASSSATGNTEAFF. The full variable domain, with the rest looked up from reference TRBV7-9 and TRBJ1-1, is DTGVSQNPRHKITKRGQNVTFRCDPISEHNRLYWYRQTLGQGPEFLTYFQNEAQLEKSRLLSDRFSAERPKGSFSTLEIQRTEQGDSAMYLCASSSATGNTEAFFGQGTRLTVV.

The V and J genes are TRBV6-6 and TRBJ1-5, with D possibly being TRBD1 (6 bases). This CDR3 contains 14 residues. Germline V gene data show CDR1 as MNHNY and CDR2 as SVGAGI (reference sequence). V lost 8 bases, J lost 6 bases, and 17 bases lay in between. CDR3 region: CASRTQGPVQPQHF. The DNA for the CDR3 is TGTGCCAGCCGTACTCAGGGGCCAGTTCAGCCCCAGCATTTT.

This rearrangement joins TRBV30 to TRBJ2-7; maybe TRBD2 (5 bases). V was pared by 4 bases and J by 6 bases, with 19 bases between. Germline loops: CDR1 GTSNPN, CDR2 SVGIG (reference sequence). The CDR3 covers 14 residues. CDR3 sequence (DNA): TGTGCCTGGATCCCCCGGGCTAGCAGGCCCGAGCAGTACTTC. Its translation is CAWIPRASRPEQYF. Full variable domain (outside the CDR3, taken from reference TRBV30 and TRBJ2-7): SQTIHQWPATLVQPVGSPLSLECTVEGTSNPNLYWYRQAAGRGLQLLFYSVGIGQISSEVPQNLSASRPQDRQFILSSKKLLLSDSGFYLCAWIPRASRPEQYFGPGTRLTVT.

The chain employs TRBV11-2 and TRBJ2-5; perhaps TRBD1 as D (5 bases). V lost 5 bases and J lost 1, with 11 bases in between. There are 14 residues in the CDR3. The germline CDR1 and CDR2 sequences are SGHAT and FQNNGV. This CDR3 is CASSPTGPQETQYF. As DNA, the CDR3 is TGTGCCAGCAGCCCAACAGGCCCCCAAGAGACCCAGTACTTC.

The CDR3 reads CASSTGSEQYF. DNA for the CDR3: TGTGCCAGCTCGACAGGTTCCGAGCAGTACTTC. This chain connects TRBV10-3 to TRBJ2-7; perhaps TRBD1 as D (6 bases). Trimming took off 10 bases at V and 6 bases at J, with 13 bases between the two ends. The CDR3 covers 11 residues. In germline, CDR1 is ENHRY, CDR2 SYGVKD.

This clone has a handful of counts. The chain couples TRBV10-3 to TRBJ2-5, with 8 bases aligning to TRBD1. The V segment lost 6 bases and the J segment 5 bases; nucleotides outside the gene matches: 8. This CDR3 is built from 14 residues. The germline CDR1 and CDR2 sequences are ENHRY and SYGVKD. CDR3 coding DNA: TGTGCCATCAGCGCACAGACAGGGGCCGAGACCCAGTACTTC. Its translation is CAISAQTGAETQYF.

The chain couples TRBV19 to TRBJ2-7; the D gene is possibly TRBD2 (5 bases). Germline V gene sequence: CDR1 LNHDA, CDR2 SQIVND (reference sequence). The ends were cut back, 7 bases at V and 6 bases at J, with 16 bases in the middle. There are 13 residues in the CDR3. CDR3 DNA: TGTGCCAGTAACGGGGTCCCAAGCACCGAGCAGTACTTC. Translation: CASNGVPSTEQYF.

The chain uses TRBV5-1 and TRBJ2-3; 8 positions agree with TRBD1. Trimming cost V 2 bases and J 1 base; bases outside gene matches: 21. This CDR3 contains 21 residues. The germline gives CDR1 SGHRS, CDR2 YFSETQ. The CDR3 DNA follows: TGCGCCAGCAGCTTAGGGGGAAAGGTCCAGGGGGCGTTAAGAGGCACAGATACGCAGTATTTT. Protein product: CASSLGGKVQGALRGTDTQYF.

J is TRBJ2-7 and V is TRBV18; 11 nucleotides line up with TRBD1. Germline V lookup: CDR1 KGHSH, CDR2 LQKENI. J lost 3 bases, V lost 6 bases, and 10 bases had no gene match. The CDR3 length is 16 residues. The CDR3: CASSRRGQGEFYEQYF. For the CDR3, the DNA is TGTGCCAGCTCCCGGAGGGGACAGGGGGAATTCTACGAGCAGTACTTC.